The 18 T cell receptor beta chains in this list originate from one sample, sequenced in a study of early T cells in non-severe SARS-CoV-2 infection. TCRdb reprocessed the 5' RACE reads via MiXCR and lists one record per CDR3 protein. The table lists tens of thousands of distinct CDR3 sequences, roughly 4.3% of them singletons. Sequences were obtained from whole blood. The receptors come from an adult who was a healthcare worker with PCR-confirmed SARS-CoV-2 infection or an uninfected control (not recorded which).

Ten or more counts support this clonotype. The chain carries TRBV7-2 and TRBJ2-5; a weak D match, TRBD2 (5 bases). Trimming left V 2 bases short and J 1 base short, with 5 bases between. Germline V CDR1 and CDR2: SGHTA, FQGNSA. The CDR3 has 13 residues. The CDR3 reads CASSLSGQETQYF. As DNA, the CDR3 is TGTGCCAGCAGCTTAAGCGGCCAAGAGACCCAGTACTTC.

This clonotype was seen more than once but under ten times. The genes are TRBV12-3 or TRBV12-4 and TRBJ2-1; 9 bases match TRBD2. Losses at the gene ends were 3 bases for V and 8 bases for J; bases not matched to a gene: 5. This CDR3 has 14 residues. The CDR3 coding sequence is TGTGCCAGCAGTTTGAGGTCTAGCGGGGATGAGCAGTTCTTC. Translating gives CASSLRSSGDEQFF.

This clonotype was found a few times. The chain combines TRBV1 with TRBJ2-7. TRBV1 is a pseudogene locus. This CDR3 is built from 13 residues. The CDR3 nucleotides read TGCACCAGCAGCCGATCAGGCGACAACGAGCAGTACTTC. Amino acid sequence: CTSSRSGDNEQYF.

The genes are TRBV11-2 and TRBJ1-4; D not certain. Germline V gene sequence: CDR1 SGHAT, CDR2 FQNNGV. This CDR3 is built from 14 residues. Between the trimmed V and J ends, which lost 6 bases and 6 bases, there was a span of 14 bases. CDR3 sequence reads: CASRSRVRDEKLFF. The CDR3 DNA follows: TGTGCCAGCAGGAGTAGGGTGCGAGATGAAAAACTGTTTTTT.

This clonotype was observed at least ten times. V and J are TRBV18 and TRBJ1-5, with 7 nucleotides matching TRBD1. Germline V CDR1 and CDR2: KGHSH, LQKENI. The CDR3 length is 13 residues. After removal of 8 bases from V and 4 bases from J, the junction contained 5 bases not matched to a gene. CDR3 in DNA: TGTGCCAGCACGGGACAGAATAATCAGCCCCAGCATTTT. Its translation is CASTGQNNQPQHF.

This clonotype was detected many times. No conserved phenylalanine or tryptophan is present at the end of the CDR3, so a read error is the likely explanation. This chain joins TRBV5-1 and TRBJ2-5; TRBD2 agrees at 10 bases. The length of the CDR3 is 17 residues. Germline values: CDR1 SGHRS, CDR2 YFSETQ. The V segment lost 0 bases and the J segment 1 base; nucleotides outside the gene matches: 6. CDR3: CASSLAASGGFQETQYS. The CDR3 region has the DNA TGCGCCAGCAGCTTGGCCGCTAGCGGGGGCTTCCAAGAGACCCAGTACTCC.

The sample holds many counts of this clonotype. Here the CDR3 DNA reads TGCAGTACCCTGGGACTAGCGGGAGACGAGCAGTACTTC. It specifies CSTLGLAGDEQYF. The chain links TRBV20-1 to TRBJ2-7; TRBD2 aligns across 14 bases. The V and J ends lost 8 bases and 5 bases, in that order; junction bases with no gene match: 5. CDR3 size: 13 residues. The germline V gene has CDR1 DFQATT and CDR2 SNEGSKA (reference sequence).

This clonotype showed up just a few times. This chain links TRBV5-1 with TRBJ2-1; TRBD2 aligns across 10 bases. V was pared by 3 bases and J by 6 bases, with 15 bases of the junction left unmatched. The length of the CDR3 is 18 residues. Per the germline V gene, CDR1 is SGHRS and CDR2 is YFSETQ. CDR3 coding DNA: TGCGCCAGCAGCTCGTCCCTCATAGCGGGGGGACCCCCCAATGAGCAGTTCTTC. Translation: CASSSSLIAGGPPNEQFF.

The J gene is TRBJ2-1, the V gene TRBV12-3 or TRBV12-4; D not certain. The CDR3 sequence is 15 residues long. The V end was cut by 1 base, the J end by 2 bases, with 9 bases between. The CDR3 protein is CASSLGWGTYNEQFF. The DNA for the CDR3 is TGTGCCAGCAGTTTAGGGTGGGGAACCTACAATGAGCAGTTCTTC.

This clonotype has more than one count but fewer than ten. The genes are TRBV19 and TRBJ1-4; D not certain. Trimming removed 1 base from V and 0 bases from J, with 3 bases in between. The CDR3 extends over 14 amino acids. Germline values: CDR1 LNHDA, CDR2 SQIVND (reference sequence). The CDR3 sequence is CASSIGATNEKLFF. The CDR3, as DNA: TGTGCCAGTAGTATAGGGGCAACTAATGAAAAACTGTTTTTT.

In its sample, this clonotype was seen many times. This rearrangement joins TRBV27 to TRBJ2-7, with D unclear. CDR3 length: 13 residues. The germline V gene encodes CDR1 MNHEY and CDR2 SMNVEV (reference sequence). Trimming took off 8 bases at V and 0 bases at J, with 11 bases between the two ends. The CDR3 reads CASSRYGSYEQYF. The CDR3 coding sequence is TGTGCCAGCTCACGCTATGGCTCCTACGAGCAGTACTTC.

This chain uses TRBV19 with TRBJ2-4, with D unresolved. V lost 10 bases, J lost 2 bases, and 18 bases lay in between. The CDR3 consists of 15 residues. The V gene's germline CDR1 is LNHDA and CDR2 SQIVND (reference sequence). CDR3 loop: CATLDGSLTKNIQYF. The CDR3 DNA follows: TGTGCCACCCTTGACGGTTCACTCACCAAAAACATTCAGTACTTC.

This clonotype was counted many times. The chain links TRBV2 to TRBJ1-2, with 8 bases identical to TRBD1. This CDR3 is 14 amino acids long. The germline gives CDR1 SNHLY, CDR2 FYNNEI. Trimming at V came to 5 bases and at J to 1 base, leaving 3 bases not matched to a gene. The CDR3 here is CASSYRGSNYGYTF. In nucleotides, the CDR3 is TGTGCCAGCAGTTACAGGGGGAGTAACTATGGCTACACCTTC.

In this sample, this clonotype turned up many times. This CDR3 reads CATTGTSGINEQFF. The CDR3 nucleotides read TGTGCCACCACCGGGACTAGCGGGATAAATGAGCAGTTCTTC. V and J are TRBV7-9 and TRBJ2-1, with TRBD2 matching over 13 bases. CDR1 is SEHNR and CDR2 is FQNEAQ in the germline V gene (reference sequence). V was clipped by 10 bases and J by 7 bases; unmatched bases: 7. This CDR3 is built from 14 residues.

This clonotype has ten or more counts. The gene calls are TRBV2 and TRBJ2-7; D gene uncertain. CDR3 length: 13 amino acids. Germline CDR1 SNHLY, CDR2 FYNNEI. V shed 4 bases and J shed 7 bases, with 14 bases lying between them. CDR3 sequence reads: CASSVGGVGEQYF. In nucleotides, the CDR3 is TGTGCCAGCAGTGTTGGTGGGGTGGGAGAGCAGTACTTC.

This clonotype appeared many times. V and J are TRBV7-9 and TRBJ2-1, with 10 positions matching TRBD2. CDR1 and CDR2 (germline): SEHNR, FQNEAQ (reference sequence). Germline trimming cut 5 bases from V and 2 bases from J; bases unmatched to any gene: 6. This CDR3 region has 16 residues. In DNA, the CDR3 is TGTGCCAGCAGCCCGGCTAGCGGGGGAACCTACAATGAGCAGTTCTTC. Amino acid sequence: CASSPASGGTYNEQFF.

This clonotype was observed at least ten times. The V and J genes are TRBV20-1 and TRBJ1-1; D unclear. The V end was cut by 5 bases, the J end by 2 bases, with 6 bases between. Germline V gene lookup returns CDR1 DFQATT and CDR2 SNEGSKA (reference sequence). The CDR3 length is 11 residues. In DNA, the CDR3 is TGCAGTGCTCCACAAAACACTGAAGCTTTCTTT. Its protein product is CSAPQNTEAFF.

This clonotype was seen a handful of times. This sequence joins TRBV3-1 and TRBJ2-1, with D unresolved. The CDR3 runs 12 residues. The germline V and J ends were trimmed by 5 bases and 9 bases, with 11 bases remaining between them. Germline loops: CDR1 LGHDT, CDR2 YNNKEL (reference sequence). The CDR3 bases are TGTGCCAGCAGCGTAGGCGGCTTTGAGCAGTTCTTC. Its translation is CASSVGGFEQFF.